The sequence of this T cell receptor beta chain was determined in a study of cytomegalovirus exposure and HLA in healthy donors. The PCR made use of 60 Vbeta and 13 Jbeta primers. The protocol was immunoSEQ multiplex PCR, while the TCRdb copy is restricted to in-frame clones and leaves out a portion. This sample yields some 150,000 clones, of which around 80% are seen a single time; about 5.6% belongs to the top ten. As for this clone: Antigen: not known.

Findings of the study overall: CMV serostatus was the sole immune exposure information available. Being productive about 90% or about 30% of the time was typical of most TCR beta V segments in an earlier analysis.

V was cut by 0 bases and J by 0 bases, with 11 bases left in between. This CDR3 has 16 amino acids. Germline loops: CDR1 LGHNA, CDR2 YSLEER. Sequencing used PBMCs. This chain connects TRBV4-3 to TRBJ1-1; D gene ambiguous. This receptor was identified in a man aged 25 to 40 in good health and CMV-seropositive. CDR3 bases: TGCGCCAGCAGCCAAGATCTTTCAGAACTGAACACTGAAGCTTTCTTT. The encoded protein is CASSQDLSELNTEAFF.